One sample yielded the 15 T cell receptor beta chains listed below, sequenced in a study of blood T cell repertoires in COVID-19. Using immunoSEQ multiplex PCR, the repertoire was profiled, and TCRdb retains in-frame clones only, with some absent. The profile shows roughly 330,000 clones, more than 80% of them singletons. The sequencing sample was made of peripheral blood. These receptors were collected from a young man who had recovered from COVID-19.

CDR3 in amino acids: CASSFIENEQFF. In nucleotides, the CDR3 is TGCGCCAGCAGCTTCATCGAGAATGAGCAGTTCTTC. The chain recombines TRBV5-1 with TRBJ2-1; D gene ambiguous. The CDR3 has 12 residues. Germline lookup yields CDR1 SGHRS and CDR2 YFSETQ. Trimming removed 2 bases from V and 7 bases from J, with 7 bases in between.

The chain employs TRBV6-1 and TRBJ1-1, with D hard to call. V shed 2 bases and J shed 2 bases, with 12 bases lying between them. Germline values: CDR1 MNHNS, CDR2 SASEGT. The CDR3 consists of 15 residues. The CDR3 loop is CASSEWLGSNTEAFF. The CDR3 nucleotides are TGTGCCAGCAGTGAATGGTTGGGCTCAAACACTGAAGCTTTCTTT.

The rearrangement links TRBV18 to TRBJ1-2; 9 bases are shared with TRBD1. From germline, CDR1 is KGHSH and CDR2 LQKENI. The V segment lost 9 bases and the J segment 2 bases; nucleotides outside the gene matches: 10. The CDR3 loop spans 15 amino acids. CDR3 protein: CASTGTGKPNYGYTF. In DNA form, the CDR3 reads TGTGCCAGTACCGGGACAGGGAAACCAAACTATGGCTACACCTTC.

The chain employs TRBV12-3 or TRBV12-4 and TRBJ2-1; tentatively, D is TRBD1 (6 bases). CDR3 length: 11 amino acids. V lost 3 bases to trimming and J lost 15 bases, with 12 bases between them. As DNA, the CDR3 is TGTGCCAGCAGTTTTAAGGGGGACCTGTTCTTC. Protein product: CASSFKGDLFF.

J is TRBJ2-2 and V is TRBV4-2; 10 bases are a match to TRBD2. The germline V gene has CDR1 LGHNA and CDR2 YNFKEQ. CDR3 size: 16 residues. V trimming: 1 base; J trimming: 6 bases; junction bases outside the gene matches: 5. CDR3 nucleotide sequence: TGTGCCAGCAGCCAAGCCCTAGCGGGAGTCTCCGGGGAGCTGTTTTTT. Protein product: CASSQALAGVSGELFF.

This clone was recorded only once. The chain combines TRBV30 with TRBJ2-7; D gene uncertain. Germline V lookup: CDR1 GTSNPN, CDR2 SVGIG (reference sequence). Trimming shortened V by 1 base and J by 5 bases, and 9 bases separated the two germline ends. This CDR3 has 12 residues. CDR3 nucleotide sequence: TGTGCCTGGAGTGACCTTTCGGACGAGCAGTACTTC. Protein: CAWSDLSDEQYF.

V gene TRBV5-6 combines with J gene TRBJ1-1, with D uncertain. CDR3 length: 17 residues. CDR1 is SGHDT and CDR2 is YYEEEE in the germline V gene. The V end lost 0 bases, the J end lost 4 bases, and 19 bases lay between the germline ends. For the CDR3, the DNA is TGTGCCAGCAGCTTGGCCTCTGGATGGGGAGAATCCACTGAAGCTTTCTTT. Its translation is CASSLASGWGESTEAFF.

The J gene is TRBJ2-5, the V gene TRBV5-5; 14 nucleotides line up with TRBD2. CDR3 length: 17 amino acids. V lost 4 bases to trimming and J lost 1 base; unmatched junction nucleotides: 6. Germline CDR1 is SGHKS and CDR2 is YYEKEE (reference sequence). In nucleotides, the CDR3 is TGTGCCAGCAGCATAAGGACTAGCGGGGGGCTCCAAGAGACCCAGTACTTC. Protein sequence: CASSIRTSGGLQETQYF.

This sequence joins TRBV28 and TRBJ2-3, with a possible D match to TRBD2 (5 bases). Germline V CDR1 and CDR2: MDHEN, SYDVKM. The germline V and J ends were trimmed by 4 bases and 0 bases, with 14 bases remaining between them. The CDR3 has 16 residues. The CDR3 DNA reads TGTGCCAGCAGTTCCCCCCGCGGGTCTAGCACAGATACGCAGTATTTT. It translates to CASSSPRGSSTDTQYF. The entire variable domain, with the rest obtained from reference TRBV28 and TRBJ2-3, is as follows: DVKVTQSSRYLVKRTGEKVFLECVQDMDHENMFWYRQDPGLGLRLIYFSYDVKMKEKGDIPEGYSVSREKKERFSLILESASTNQTSMYLCASSSPRGSSTDTQYFGPGTRLTVL.

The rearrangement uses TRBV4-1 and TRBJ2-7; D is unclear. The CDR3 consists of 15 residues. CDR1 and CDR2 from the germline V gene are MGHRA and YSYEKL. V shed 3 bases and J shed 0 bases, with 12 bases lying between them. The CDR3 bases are TGCGCCAGCAGCCACCGTGAGGCCAGCTCCTACGAGCAGTACTTC. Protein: CASSHREASSYEQYF.

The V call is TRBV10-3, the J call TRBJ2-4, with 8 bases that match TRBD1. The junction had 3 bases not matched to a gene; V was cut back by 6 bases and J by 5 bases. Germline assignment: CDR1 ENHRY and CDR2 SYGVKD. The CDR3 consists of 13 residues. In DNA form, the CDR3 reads TGTGCCATCAGGGGACAGGAGCAAAACATTCAGTACTTC. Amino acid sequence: CAIRGQEQNIQYF.

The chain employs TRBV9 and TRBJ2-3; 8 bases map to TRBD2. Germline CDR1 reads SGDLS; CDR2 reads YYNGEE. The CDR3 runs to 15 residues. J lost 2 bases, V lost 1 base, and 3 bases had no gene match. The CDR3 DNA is TGTGCCAGCAGCGTATTCGGGGGGGACACAGATACGCAGTATTTT. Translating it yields CASSVFGGDTDTQYF.

CDR3 DNA sequence: TGTGCCACCAGTGCCGCGGGGAGCGCCCATGAGCAGTTCTTC. Protein: CATSAAGSAHEQFF. The gene calls are TRBV24-1 and TRBJ2-1; possible D gene TRBD2, 6 bases. Between the trimmed V and J ends, which lost 5 bases and 8 bases, there was a span of 15 bases. Germline-derived CDR1 and CDR2 are KGHDR and SFDVKD. This CDR3 has 14 residues.

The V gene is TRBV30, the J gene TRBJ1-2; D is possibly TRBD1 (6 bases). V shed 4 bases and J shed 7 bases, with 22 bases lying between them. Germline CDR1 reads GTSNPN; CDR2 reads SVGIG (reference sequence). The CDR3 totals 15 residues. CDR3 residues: CAWTRKAGVAGGYTF. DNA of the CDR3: TGTGCCTGGACTAGGAAGGCAGGGGTGGCAGGTGGCTACACCTTC.

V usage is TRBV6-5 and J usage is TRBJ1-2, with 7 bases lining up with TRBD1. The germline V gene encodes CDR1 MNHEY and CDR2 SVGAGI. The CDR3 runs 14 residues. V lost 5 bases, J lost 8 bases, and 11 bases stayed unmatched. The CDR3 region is CASSLNTGEEGYTF. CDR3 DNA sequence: TGTGCCAGCAGTCTTAATACAGGGGAGGAGGGCTACACCTTC.